What follows are 9 T cell receptor beta chains derived from one specimen sequenced in a study of cytomegalovirus exposure and HLA in healthy donors (dated by TCRdb to 2016 to 2017). The protocol used for the library was the immunoSEQ multiplex PCR assay. The multiplex PCR relied on a mix of 60 forward primers for TCR Vbeta segments and 13 reverse primers for TCR Jbeta segments. TCRdb retrieved this table from immuneACCESS and kept in-frame rearrangements only. Not all clones are present; in checked studies, unresolved V genes account for under half, and no reason is known for the remainder. The sample includes 90,000 to 120,000 clones, with roughly 75% observed a single time. In total, the top ten clones hold 1.5% to 2% of the sample. The sequenced sample was PBMCs. The receptors stem from a woman aged 40 to 50 in good health and CMV-seronegative.

The genes are TRBV7-8 and TRBJ1-2; D is unclear. CDR3 length: 14 residues. Trimming cost V 3 bases and J 8 bases, with 16 bases left between them. Germline CDR1 and CDR2: SGHVS and FQNEAQ. This chain's CDR3 is CASSFSDTAWGYTF. DNA for the CDR3: TGTGCCAGCAGCTTCTCTGACACGGCCTGGGGCTACACCTTC.

J is TRBJ2-7 and V is TRBV29-1; possible D gene TRBD1, 6 bases. CDR3 length equals 15 residues. CDR1 and CDR2 from the germline V gene are SQVTM and ANQGSEA. The V end was cut by 1 base, the J end by 4 bases, with 17 bases between. The CDR3 loop reads CSVEATDGQGYEQYF. The CDR3 coding sequence is TGCAGCGTTGAAGCAACAGATGGGCAGGGGTACGAGCAGTACTTC.

The chain combines TRBV10-3 with TRBJ2-7, with TRBD1 matching over 10 bases. From germline, CDR1 is ENHRY and CDR2 SYGVKD. This CDR3 is built from 12 residues. With V trimmed by 7 bases and J by 4 bases, 1 base remained unmatched. CDR3 region: CAIKDRGYEQYF. Here the CDR3 DNA reads TGTGCCATCAAGGACAGGGGGTACGAGCAGTACTTC.

The V and J genes are TRBV2 and TRBJ2-1, with D maybe TRBD2 (5 bases). The CDR3 runs to 13 residues. Germline values: CDR1 SNHLY, CDR2 FYNNEI. V was shortened by 6 bases and J by 3 bases, with 9 bases between the two germline ends. The CDR3 region has the DNA TGTGCCAGCAGGAGGGCTAGCTACAATGAGCAGTTCTTC. Protein product: CASRRASYNEQFF. Complete variable domain (other parts from reference TRBV2 and TRBJ2-1): EPEVTQTPSHQVTQMGQEVILRCVPISNHLYFYWYRQILGQKVEFLVSFYNNEISEKSEIFDDQFSVERPDGSNFTLKIRSTKLEDSAMYFCASRRASYNEQFFGPGTRLTVL.

The chain uses TRBV7-2 and TRBJ2-5; D gene ambiguous. The germline gives CDR1 SGHTA, CDR2 FQGNSA. The CDR3 runs 12 residues. V lost 5 bases to trimming and J lost 7 bases, with 11 bases between them. The CDR3 loop reads CASSLSPGTQYF. As DNA, the CDR3 is TGTGCCAGCAGCCTTTCCCCCGGGACCCAGTACTTC.

The chain recombines TRBV7-6 with TRBJ2-1; 7 nucleotides align to TRBD2. The CDR3 covers 16 residues. In germline, CDR1 is SGHVS, CDR2 FNYEAQ. The junction had 14 bases not matched to a gene; V was cut back by 5 bases and J by 7 bases. DNA for the CDR3: TGTGCCAGCAGCGTTAATAGCGGGTCCCGGGCGAATGAGCAGTTCTTC. This gives the protein CASSVNSGSRANEQFF.

This clone was found a few times. CDR3 protein: CASSSTRGSSGNEQFF. DNA for the CDR3: TGCGCCAGCAGCTCGACCCGCGGGAGTAGTGGCAATGAGCAGTTCTTC. The J gene is TRBJ2-1, the V gene TRBV5-1; 7 nucleotides align to TRBD2. This CDR3 is built from 16 residues. Germline loops: CDR1 SGHRS, CDR2 YFSETQ. J lost 6 bases, V lost 3 bases, and 12 bases had no gene match.

There are a few counts of this clone. The chain carries TRBV7-8 and TRBJ1-1; D remains unclear. The CDR3 sequence is 14 residues long. Deletions cut 0 bases from V and 2 bases from J, with 7 bases between. Germline V gene lookup returns CDR1 SGHVS and CDR2 FQNEAQ. The CDR3 DNA sequence: TGTGCCAGCAGCTTAGCAAGGAGAAACACTGAAGCTTTCTTT. This sequence encodes CASSLARRNTEAFF.

Of note for this clone: Other DNA sequences in the same sample also yield this CDR3. The genes are TRBV19 and TRBJ1-5; possibly TRBD1 for D (5 bases). This CDR3 spans 16 amino acids. Germline V CDR1 and CDR2: LNHDA, SQIVND (reference sequence). Trimming took off 6 bases at V and 6 bases at J, with 21 bases between the two ends. The CDR3 loop reads CASRPGGGTFVQPQHF. The CDR3 nucleotides read TGTGCCAGTAGGCCCGGGGGGGGAACCTTTGTTCAGCCCCAGCATTTT.